These T cell receptor beta chains were read from a single sample in a study of CD8+ T cells in alopecia areata. The table came from immunoSEQ multiplex PCR; TCRdb's copy has only in-frame clones and leaves some out. The table includes some 210,000 clones, approximately 72% detected once. This specimen was CD4+ T cells sorted from blood, taken around week 44, from a patient treated with tofacitinib. Receptors originate from a human donor with alopecia areata. CDR3s include the opening cysteine and the closing phenylalanine or tryptophan. Each record gives: clone size, D gene, J gene, V gene, CDR3 DNA, CDR3 protein. The D gene is left open where the match is weak. Clone sizes are given selectively: once, few, many, or a class where the clone is expanded.

clone size: NA
D gene: TRBD1
J gene: TRBJ1-5
V gene: TRBV7-2
CDR3 DNA: TGTGCCAGCAGCGACCAAACAGGGGACAATCAGCCCCAGCATTTT
CDR3 protein: CASSDQTGDNQPQHF

clone size: NA
D gene: NA
J gene: TRBJ1-1
V gene: TRBV25-1
CDR3 DNA: TGTGCCAGCAGTGAATCGACTTTCATGGTATCTGAAGCTTTCTTT
CDR3 protein: CASSESTFMVSEAFF

clone size: few
D gene: NA
J gene: TRBJ1-6
V gene: TRBV7-2
CDR3 DNA: TGTGCCAGCAGCCGGCCCGTTTCACCCCTCCACTTT
CDR3 protein: CASSRPVSPLHF

clone size: NA
D gene: NA
J gene: TRBJ1-5
V gene: TRBV7-3
CDR3 DNA: TGTGCCAGCAGCCAGGGGTCCAATCAGCCCCAGCATTTT
CDR3 protein: CASSQGSNQPQHF

clone size: NA
D gene: TRBD2
J gene: TRBJ2-1
V gene: TRBV15
CDR3 DNA: TGTGCCACCAGCAGAGAACTAGCGGGGGCCAATGAGCAGTTCTTC
CDR3 protein: CATSRELAGANEQFF

clone size: NA
D gene: TRBD1
J gene: TRBJ1-1
V gene: TRBV5-1
CDR3 DNA: TGCGCCAGCAGCTTGGCCGGCAGGGGGTGGACTGAAGCTTTCTTT
CDR3 protein: CASSLAGRGWTEAFF

clone size: NA
D gene: NA
J gene: TRBJ1-3
V gene: TRBV30
CDR3 DNA: TGTGCCTGGAAGTTGGGGTCTGGAAACACCATATATTTT
CDR3 protein: CAWKLGSGNTIYF

clone size: NA
D gene: TRBD1
J gene: TRBJ1-4
V gene: TRBV29-1
CDR3 DNA: TGCAGCGTTGAAACCCCGGCCAGGGGGGAAAAACTGTTTTTT
CDR3 protein: CSVETPARGEKLFF

clone size: NA
D gene: TRBD2
J gene: TRBJ2-5
V gene: TRBV6-1
CDR3 DNA: TGTGCCAGCAGGAACGGGGGGTGGTTAAAAGAGACCCAGTACTTC
CDR3 protein: CASRNGGWLKETQYF

clone size: once
D gene: NA
J gene: TRBJ2-6
V gene: TRBV29-1
CDR3 DNA: TGCAGCGTTGATCCGGGGCTCGGGGCCAACGTCCTGACTTTC
CDR3 protein: CSVDPGLGANVLTF

clone size: once
D gene: NA
J gene: TRBJ2-7
V gene: TRBV27
CDR3 DNA: TGTGCCAGCAGTTTATTATCGGGGATTCCGGCTCGCGAGCAGTACTTC
CDR3 protein: CASSLLSGIPAREQYF

clone size: NA
D gene: NA
J gene: TRBJ2-3
V gene: TRBV11-2
CDR3 DNA: TGTGCCAGCAGCTTAGAATCCCTCACCCTTGCGCAGTATTTT
CDR3 protein: CASSLESLTLAQYF

clone size: NA
D gene: NA
J gene: TRBJ1-2
V gene: TRBV29-1
CDR3 DNA: TGCAGCGTTGAAGATCGGAGCAGCTATGGCTACACCTTC
CDR3 protein: CSVEDRSSYGYTF

clone size: NA
D gene: NA
J gene: TRBJ2-5
V gene: TRBV2
CDR3 DNA: TGTGCCAGCCATAGAAGGTACCAAGAGACCCAGTACTTC
CDR3 protein: CASHRRYQETQYF

clone size: once
D gene: NA
J gene: TRBJ1-2
V gene: TRBV18
CDR3 DNA: TGTGCCAGCTCACCAGTGGGCGGACAGCTTTATGGTGGCTACACCTTC
CDR3 protein: CASSPVGGQLYGGYTF

clone size: few
D gene: NA
J gene: TRBJ2-1
V gene: TRBV29-1
CDR3 DNA: TGCAGCGTTGAAGATCTGGAGAGCTCCTACAATGAGCAGTTCTTC
CDR3 protein: CSVEDLESSYNEQFF

clone size: few
D gene: NA
J gene: TRBJ2-3
V gene: TRBV4-3
CDR3 DNA: TGCGCCAGCAGCCAAGAGCACAGAGGCACAGATACGCAGTATTTT
CDR3 protein: CASSQEHRGTDTQYF